The entry below gives a single T cell receptor beta chain sequence along with its context. This entry comes from a study of blood T cell repertoires in COVID-19. Study-level background: COVID-19 samples from acute and convalescent phases originated in the United States, Italy and Spain.

The authors' processing: How many nucleated cells were present was estimated from reference gene primer amplification. Sequencing used immunoSEQ multiplex PCR; TCRdb keeps in-frame clones, though not all of them. V, J and clone size derive from that table, while D and trimming were established from the DNA sequence. The data contain about 220,000 clones, roughly 84% of them singletons. The CDR3 is 12 residues long. The J gene is TRBJ1-2, the V gene TRBV12-2; TRBD1 is the table's D call, not checked against the DNA. TRBV12-2 is classified as a pseudogene. The receptor's source is a woman aged 25 to 39 who had recovered from COVID-19. The specimen sequenced was peripheral blood. The CDR3 coding sequence is TGTGCAAGTCGCCCCCCGGGACAGGTCTACACCTTC. Protein sequence: CASRPPGQVYTF.